This T cell receptor beta chain was captured in a study of Graves' ophthalmopathy and Graves' hyperthyroidism. Study-level background: Specimen type is peripheral blood, obtained at initial diagnosis before any treatment. Study-level results: Sensitivity reached less than 71% and specificity approximately 72% when the model predicted ophthalmopathy progression.

Having ophthalmopathy, the donors showed moderate-to-severe activity, CAS ≥3 and NOSPECS ≥4, with disease lasting under 3 months. Clinical symptoms, serum thyroxine, TRAb, thyroid ultrasound and orbital computed tomography determined diagnosis. Concerning this clonotype: No antigen is known for it.

CDR3 regions of TCR beta were amplified from RNA transcripts. HTBI primers were used in a first-round RT-PCR, which preceded a second-round multiplex PCR. TCRdb reanalysed the multiplex PCR reads using MiXCR and keeps one entry per CDR3 protein. The sample yields fewer than 600,000 distinct CDR3 sequences, about 15% seen once. Sequenced material: blood. The TCR was taken from a woman in her twenties or thirties with Graves' ophthalmopathy.

The CDR3 DNA reads TGTGCTAGCGGGGGGACAGGGGGCTATAATTCACCCCTCCACTTT. Its protein product is CASGGTGGYNSPLHF. V gene TRBV12-5 combines with J gene TRBJ1-6, with 11 bases matching TRBD1. This CDR3 region has 15 residues. After removal of 9 bases from V and 3 bases from J, the junction contained 4 bases not matched to a gene. Per the germline V gene, CDR1 is LGHNT and CDR2 is FRNRAP.